This TCR beta chain was sequenced during a study of T cell repertoires in cytomegalovirus infection. Study as a whole: CMV infection and matching HLA type were both indicated by public TCR beta signatures.

CDR1 is SGHTA, CDR2 FQGNSA, per germline. The CDR3 runs to 16 residues. V lost 1 base, J lost 5 bases, and 17 bases lay in between. The sample holds a few counts of this clonotype. The antigen remains undetermined. TCRdb analysed the reads with MiXCR anew, one entry per CDR3 protein. Altogether about 830,000 distinct CDR3 sequences are present, roughly 33% being singletons, with the ten largest covering about an eighth. The source is a human donor in good health (CMV status not recorded). Some clones in this sample may be carry-over from other donors' samples. This chain joins TRBV7-2 and TRBJ1-2, with D tentatively TRBD1 (6 bases). Here the sequenced sample was cultured CD8+ T cells from PBMCs, taken from culture after CMV antigen stimulation. CDR3 in DNA: TGTGCCAGCAGCTTAGAGGGACAAACCCTACTTTATGGCTACACCTTC. It codes for CASSLEGQTLLYGYTF.